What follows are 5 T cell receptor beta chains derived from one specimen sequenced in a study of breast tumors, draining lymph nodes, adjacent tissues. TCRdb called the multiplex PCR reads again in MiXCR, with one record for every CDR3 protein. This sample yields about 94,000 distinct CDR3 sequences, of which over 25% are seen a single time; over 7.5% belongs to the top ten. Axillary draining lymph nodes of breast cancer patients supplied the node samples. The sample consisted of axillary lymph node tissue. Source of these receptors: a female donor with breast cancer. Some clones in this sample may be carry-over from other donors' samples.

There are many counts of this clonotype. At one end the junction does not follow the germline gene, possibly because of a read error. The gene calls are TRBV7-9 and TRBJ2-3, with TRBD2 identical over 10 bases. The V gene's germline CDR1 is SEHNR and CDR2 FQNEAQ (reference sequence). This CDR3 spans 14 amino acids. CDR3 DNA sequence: TGTGCCAGCAGCTTGGAACAATGGGGACTAGCGTTCTCTTTT. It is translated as CASSLEQWGLAFSF.

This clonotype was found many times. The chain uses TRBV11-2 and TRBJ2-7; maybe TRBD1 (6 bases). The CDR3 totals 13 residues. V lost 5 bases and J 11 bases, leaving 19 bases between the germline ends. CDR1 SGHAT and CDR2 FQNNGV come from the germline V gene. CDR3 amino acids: CASSPDSGTPEYF. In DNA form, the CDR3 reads TGTGCCAGCAGCCCCGACTCCGGGACACCAGAGTACTTC.

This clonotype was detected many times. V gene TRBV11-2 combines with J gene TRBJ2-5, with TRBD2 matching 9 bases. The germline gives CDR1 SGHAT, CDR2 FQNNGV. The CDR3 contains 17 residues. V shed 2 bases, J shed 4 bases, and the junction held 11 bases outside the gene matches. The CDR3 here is CASSLSGAGGPRETQYF. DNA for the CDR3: TGTGCCAGCAGCTTATCGGGGGCGGGGGGGCCTCGAGAGACCCAGTACTTC. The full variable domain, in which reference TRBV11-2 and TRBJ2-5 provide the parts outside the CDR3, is EAGVAQSPRYKIIEKRQSVAFWCNPISGHATLYWYQQILGQGPKLLIQFQNNGVVDDSQLPKDRFSAERLKGVDSTLKIQPAKLEDSAVYLCASSLSGAGGPRETQYFGPGTRLLVL.

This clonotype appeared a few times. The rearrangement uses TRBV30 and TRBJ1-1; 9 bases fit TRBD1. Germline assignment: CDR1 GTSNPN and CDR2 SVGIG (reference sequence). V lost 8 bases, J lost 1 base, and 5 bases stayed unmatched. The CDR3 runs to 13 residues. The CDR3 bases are TGTGCCAACGACAGGGGGGGGAACACTGAAGCTTTCTTT. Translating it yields CANDRGGNTEAFF.

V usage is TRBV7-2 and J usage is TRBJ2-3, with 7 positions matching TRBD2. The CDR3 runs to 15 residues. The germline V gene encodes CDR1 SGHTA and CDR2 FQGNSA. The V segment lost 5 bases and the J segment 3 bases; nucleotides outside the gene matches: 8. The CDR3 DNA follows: TGTGCCAGCAGCCCCCTGGGTAGCGGGACAGATACGCAGTATTTT. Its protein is CASSPLGSGTDTQYF.